This TCR beta chain originates from a study of control samples from healthy donors and cancer patients. This CDR3 has 15 amino acids. V lost 4 bases to trimming and J lost 5 bases; unmatched junction nucleotides: 6. The germline CDR1 and CDR2 sequences are SGHRS and YFSETQ. Generated by immunoSEQ multiplex PCR, the TCRdb table keeps only in-frame clones and is missing some. The sample consists of approximately 190,000 clones, about nine tenths of them appearing once. V gene TRBV5-1 combines with J gene TRBJ1-1; 12 nucleotides agree with TRBD1. The sequence derives from a man younger than 40 in good health. Material for sequencing was blood. CDR3 sequence (DNA): TGCGCCAGCAGCAGGGACAGGGGGCTGAGGACTGAAGCTTTCTTT. The encoded protein is CASSRDRGLRTEAFF.